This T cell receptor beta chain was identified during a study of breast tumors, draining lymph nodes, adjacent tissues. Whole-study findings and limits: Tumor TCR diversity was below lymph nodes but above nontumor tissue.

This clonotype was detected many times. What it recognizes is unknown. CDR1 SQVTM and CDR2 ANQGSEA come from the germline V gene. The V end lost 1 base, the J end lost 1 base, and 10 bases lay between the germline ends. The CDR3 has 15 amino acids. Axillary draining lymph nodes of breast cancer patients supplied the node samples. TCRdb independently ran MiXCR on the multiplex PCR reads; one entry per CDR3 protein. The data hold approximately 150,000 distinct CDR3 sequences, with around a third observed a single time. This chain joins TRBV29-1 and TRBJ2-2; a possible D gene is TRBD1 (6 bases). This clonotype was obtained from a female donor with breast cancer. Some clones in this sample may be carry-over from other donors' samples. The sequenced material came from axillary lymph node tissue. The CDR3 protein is CSVEAGTRNTGELFF. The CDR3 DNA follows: TGCAGCGTTGAAGCGGGGACACGGAACACCGGGGAGCTGTTTTTT.